This T cell receptor beta chain was obtained from a study of cytomegalovirus exposure and HLA in healthy donors. Study-wide points: The HLA-A and HLA-B alleles of most subjects were reportedly predicted accurately from TCR beta sequences. A later look showed TCR association rates differing by HLA locus, highest for DRB1 and lowest for HLA-C. An analysis done earlier found most TCR beta V segments productive about 87% or about 30% of the time.

In germline, CDR1 is SEHNR, CDR2 FQNEAQ (reference sequence). V was trimmed by 5 bases and J by 1 base, leaving 4 bases between them. The CDR3 has 12 amino acids. A few counts support this clone. The antigen is unknown. PCR used 60 Vbeta primers and 13 Jbeta primers. Sequencing used immunoSEQ multiplex PCR; TCRdb keeps in-frame clones, though not all of them. The sample records tens of thousands of clones, approximately 64% being singletons. Though probably carrying unrecorded immune exposures, donors were nominally healthy at sampling. This sequence joins TRBV7-9 and TRBJ2-3; D is ambiguous. This TCR came from a woman aged 50 to 60 in good health and CMV-seropositive. Sequencing was done on a sample of PBMCs. In DNA form, the CDR3 reads TGTGCCAGCAGCCCGGGCACAGATACGCAGTATTTT. This translates into CASSPGTDTQYF.